A selection of T cell receptor beta chains follows, all from one sample in a study of blood T cell repertoires in COVID-19. Sequencing was performed with immunoSEQ multiplex PCR; in TCRdb, only in-frame clones are kept and a portion is missing. The data show about 400,000 clones, with about 89% seen just once and about 4.3% held by the top ten. Sequenced: peripheral blood. The source of these receptors is a woman between 25 and 40 years old with acute or convalescent COVID-19. Both conserved end residues are part of each CDR3. Fields, in order: clone size, V gene, J gene, D gene, CDR3 protein, CDR3 DNA. D genes are given only for firm matches. The listing skips clone size in some rows; elsewhere it reads once, few, many or a size class.

>.|TRBV29-1|TRBJ1-2|.
CSVGLGEGYTF
TGCAGCGTTGGGCTCGGGGAGGGCTACACCTTC
>.|TRBV6-6|TRBJ1-4|TRBD1
CASSYSGTELFF
TGTGCCAGCAGTTACTCAGGGACAGAACTGTTTTTT
>.|TRBV6-5|TRBJ1-1|.
CASSFDSNTEAFF
TGTGCCAGCTCCTTTGACAGCAACACTGAAGCTTTCTTT
>.|TRBV10-3|TRBJ2-3|.
CAIGGSTDTQYF
TGTGCCATAGGGGGTAGCACAGATACGCAGTATTTT
>.|TRBV9|TRBJ2-5|.
CASSAEGVSKETQYF
TGTGCCAGCAGCGCCGAGGGGGTTTCGAAAGAGACCCAGTACTTC
>.|TRBV30|TRBJ1-4|.
CASRGNEKLFF
TGTGCCAGCCGGGGGAACGAAAAACTGTTTTTT
>.|TRBV27|TRBJ2-7|.
CASVARGEQYF
TGTGCCAGCGTCGCGCGGGGCGAGCAGTACTTC
>.|TRBV19|TRBJ1-5|.
CASRQQLYSNQPQHF
TGTGCCAGTAGACAACAGCTTTATAGCAATCAGCCCCAGCATTTT
>.|TRBV3-1/TRBV3-2|TRBJ1-5|TRBD1
CASSQTGSRPQHF
TGTGCCAGCAGCCAGACAGGGTCACGGCCCCAGCATTTT
>.|TRBV24-1|TRBJ2-3|TRBD2
CATSDSGGTDTQYF
TGTGCCACCAGTGATTCGGGGGGTACAGATACGCAGTATTTT
>.|TRBV2|TRBJ2-1|TRBD1
CASPGTGGINEQFF
TGTGCCAGTCCCGGGACAGGGGGCATTAATGAGCAGTTCTTC
>.|TRBV27|TRBJ1-4|TRBD1
CASSLNRGNEKLFF
TGTGCCAGCAGTTTAAACAGGGGTAATGAAAAACTGTTTTTT
>.|TRBV2|TRBJ2-7|TRBD2
CATHGTSGGTVYEQYF
TGTGCCACCCACGGGACTAGCGGGGGAACTGTGTACGAGCAGTACTTC
>.|TRBV9|TRBJ2-1|TRBD1
CASSRIDREGGNEQFF
TGTGCCAGCAGTAGAATTGACAGGGAAGGGGGCAATGAGCAGTTCTTC
>.|TRBV7-3|TRBJ2-7|.
CASSFLPGDEQYF
TGTGCCAGCAGCTTCCTCCCGGGAGACGAGCAGTACTTC
>.|TRBV5-4|TRBJ2-7|TRBD2
CASSLGLAGLEQYF
TGTGCCAGCAGCTTGGGACTAGCGGGGCTCGAGCAGTACTTC
>.|TRBV2|TRBJ1-4|.
CAILEAMGEKLFF
TGTGCCATCCTCGAGGCCATGGGTGAAAAACTGTTTTTT
>.|TRBV7-6|TRBJ1-2|TRBD1
CASSRIYRGRYYGYTF
TGTGCCAGCAGCCGGATTTACAGGGGACGGTACTATGGCTACACCTTC
>.|TRBV6-1|TRBJ2-7|.
CASSERLGSYEQYF
TGTGCCAGCAGTGAAAGACTAGGTTCCTACGAGCAGTACTTC
>.|TRBV7-3|TRBJ1-1|.
CASSYQGKTEAFF
TGTGCCAGCAGCTACCAGGGGAAGACTGAAGCTTTCTTT
>once|TRBV28|TRBJ2-5|TRBD1
CASSSRQGVETQYF
TGTGCCAGCAGTTCTAGACAGGGGGTGGAGACCCAGTACTTC
>.|TRBV2|TRBJ2-1|.
CASRTSWSYNEQFF
TGTGCCAGCAGGACTAGTTGGTCCTACAATGAGCAGTTCTTC
>.|TRBV19|TRBJ2-3|TRBD2
CARRNPGTSGGGADTQYF
TGTGCCAGGAGGAACCCCGGGACTAGCGGGGGGGGTGCAGATACGCAGTATTTT
>.|TRBV6-1|TRBJ1-3|.
CASSERRGLTGNTIYF
TGTGCCAGCAGTGAACGTAGGGGACTCACTGGAAACACCATATATTTT
>.|TRBV4-2|TRBJ1-2|TRBD1
CASSKRDRVTGYTF
TGTGCCAGCAGCAAAAGGGACAGGGTAACTGGCTACACCTTC
>.|TRBV6-2/TRBV6-3|TRBJ1-5|.
CASSYVWAGAGQPQHF
TGTGCCAGCAGTTACGTTTGGGCAGGGGCGGGTCAGCCCCAGCATTTT
>.|TRBV19|TRBJ1-5|.
CASSDGGARNQPQHF
TGTGCCAGTAGTGATGGGGGGGCGCGAAATCAGCCCCAGCATTTT
>.|TRBV9|TRBJ2-2|.
CASSGTRTARQAPGELFF
TGTGCCAGCAGCGGCACCAGGACGGCTAGACAGGCACCCGGGGAGCTGTTTTTT
>.|TRBV19|TRBJ1-5|TRBD1
CASSLTGVDSNQPQHF
TGTGCCAGTAGCCTTACAGGGGTCGATAGCAATCAGCCCCAGCATTTT
>.|TRBV7-2|TRBJ2-7|TRBD2
CASSLGTSGLYEQYF
TGTGCCAGCAGCTTGGGGACTAGTGGGCTCTACGAGCAGTACTTC
>.|TRBV11-2|TRBJ2-7|TRBD1
CASSPDRGSYEQYF
TGTGCCAGCAGCCCCGACAGGGGTTCCTACGAGCAGTACTTC
>.|TRBV9|TRBJ2-7|TRBD2
CASSVAGGGAWEQYF
TGTGCCAGCAGCGTAGCTGGCGGGGGGGCCTGGGAGCAGTACTTC
>.|TRBV29-1|TRBJ1-1|.
CSVEGLGGQLMNTEAFF
TGCAGCGTTGAAGGGCTCGGCGGACAGCTCATGAACACTGAAGCTTTCTTT
>.|TRBV13|TRBJ2-5|.
CASSLGRNQETQYF
TGTGCCAGCAGCTTAGGGCGAAACCAAGAGACCCAGTACTTC
>.|TRBV5-4|TRBJ1-2|.
CASSFRTVYGYTF
TGTGCCAGCAGCTTCCGGACAGTCTATGGCTACACCTTC
>.|TRBV6-1|TRBJ1-2|.
CASSERGGYGYTF
TGTGCCAGCAGTGAAAGAGGGGGCTATGGCTACACCTTC
>.|TRBV19|TRBJ1-2|.
CASNHMESGYTF
TGTGCCAGTAACCATATGGAGAGCGGCTACACCTTC